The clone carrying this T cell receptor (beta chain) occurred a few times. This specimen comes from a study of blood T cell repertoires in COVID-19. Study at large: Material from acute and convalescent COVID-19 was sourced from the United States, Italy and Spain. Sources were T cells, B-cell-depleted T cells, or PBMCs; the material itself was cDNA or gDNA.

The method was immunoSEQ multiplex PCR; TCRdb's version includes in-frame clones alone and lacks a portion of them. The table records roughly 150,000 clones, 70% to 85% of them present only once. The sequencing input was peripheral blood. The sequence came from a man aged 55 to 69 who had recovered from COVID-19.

The CDR3 sequence is CASSLLGGRNSPLHF. In nucleotides, the CDR3 is TGTGCCAGCAGCTTACTCGGCGGCCGCAATTCACCCCTCCACTTT. This rearrangement joins TRBV7-2 to TRBJ1-6; D is unclear. Between the trimmed V and J ends, which lost 2 bases and 7 bases, there was a span of 12 bases. Per the germline V gene, CDR1 is SGHTA and CDR2 is FQGNSA. The CDR3 is 15 residues long.